This entry lists 6 T cell receptor beta chains sequenced from one sample in a study of T cells in localized non-small cell lung cancer. Sequencing was performed with immunoSEQ multiplex PCR; in TCRdb, only in-frame clones are kept and a portion is missing. The data contain roughly 2,000 clones, approximately 25% of them singletons. The material was lung tumor tissue, obtained before any cancer treatment. Receptors originate from a woman aged 40-69 years with stage I lung adenocarcinoma.

This clone was seen only a few times. V and J are TRBV11-3 and TRBJ2-7, with a tentative D call TRBD2 (6 bases). The CDR3 is made up of 16 amino acids. CDR1 and CDR2 from the germline V gene are SGHNT and YENEEA. V gave up 4 bases and J gave up 5 bases, with 21 bases separating them. CDR3: CASSSAGTSIIHEQYF. The CDR3 DNA is TGTGCCAGCAGCTCGGCGGGGACGAGCATTATACACGAGCAGTACTTC. Together with reference TRBV11-3 and TRBJ2-7, the CDR3 gives the full variable domain: EAGVVQSPRYKIIEKKQPVAFWCNPISGHNTLYWYLQNLGQGPELLIRYENEEAVDDSQLPKDRFSAERLKGVDSTLKIQPAELGDSAVYLCASSSAGTSIIHEQYFGPGTRLTVT.

As for this clone: The germline gene is not matched at one end of the junction; a read error may be the cause. This sequence joins TRBV6-8 and TRBJ2-3; 9 bases match TRBD2. Germline V CDR1 and CDR2: MNHGY, SAAAGT. The CDR3 totals 16 residues. The CDR3 nucleotides are TGTGCCAGCAGTGACTCTGCGGGGGGGAGCACAGATACGCAGTATTTT. It specifies CASSDSAGGSTDTQYF.

This clone has only a few counts. The CDR3 here is CASSPGQGRAYF. The CDR3 DNA reads as TGTGCCAGCAGTCCCGGACAGGGTAGGGCGTACTTC. The genes are TRBV6-8 and TRBJ2-7, with TRBD1 matching 8 bases. CDR3 length: 12 amino acids. J gave up 12 bases and V 5 bases, and 9 bases lay outside the gene matches. Germline-derived CDR1 and CDR2 are MNHGY and SAAAGT.

The chain joins TRBV29-1 to TRBJ1-1, with D possibly being TRBD1 (6 bases). Germline V gene sequence: CDR1 SQVTM, CDR2 ANQGSEA. V was shortened by 6 bases and J by 0 bases, with 11 bases between the two germline ends. The CDR3 sequence is 13 residues long. The CDR3 protein is CSVHDRMNTEAFF. The CDR3 nucleotides are TGCAGCGTCCACGACAGGATGAACACTGAAGCTTTCTTT.

This clone has only a few counts. The chain combines TRBV23-1 with TRBJ2-1; 11 bases match TRBD2. TRBV23-1 is noted as an ORF with a role that remains uncertain. The CDR3 covers 17 residues. The J segment lost 6 bases and the V segment lost 6 bases, leaving 13 bases of the junction unmatched. The CDR3 DNA reads TGCGCCAGCAGCCAAGTTCCCGGACTAGCGGGTGGCAATGAGCAGTTCTTC. It is translated as CASSQVPGLAGGNEQFF.

The sample holds a few counts of this clone. The chain couples TRBV19 to TRBJ1-4, with 9 bases lining up with TRBD1. The junction had 8 bases not matched to a gene; V was cut back by 0 bases and J by 0 bases. Looked up from germline, CDR1 is LNHDA and CDR2 is SQIVND (reference sequence). The CDR3 length is 19 residues. DNA for the CDR3: TGTGCCAGTAGTATAGAACCGGGACAGGGTTATTCAACTAATGAAAAACTGTTTTTT. This encodes CASSIEPGQGYSTNEKLFF.